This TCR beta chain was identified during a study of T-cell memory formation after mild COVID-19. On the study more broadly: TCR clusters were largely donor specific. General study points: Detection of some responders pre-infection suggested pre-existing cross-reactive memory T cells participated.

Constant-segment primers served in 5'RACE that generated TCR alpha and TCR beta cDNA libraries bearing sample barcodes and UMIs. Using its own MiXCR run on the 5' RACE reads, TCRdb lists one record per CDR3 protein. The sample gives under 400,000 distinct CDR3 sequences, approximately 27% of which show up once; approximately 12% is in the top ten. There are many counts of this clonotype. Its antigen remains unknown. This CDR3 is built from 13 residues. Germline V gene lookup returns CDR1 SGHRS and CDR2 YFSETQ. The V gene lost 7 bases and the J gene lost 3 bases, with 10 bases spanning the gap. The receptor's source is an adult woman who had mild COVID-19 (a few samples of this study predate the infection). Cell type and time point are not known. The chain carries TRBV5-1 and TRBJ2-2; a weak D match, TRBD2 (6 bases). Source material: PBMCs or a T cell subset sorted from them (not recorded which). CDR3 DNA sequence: TGCGCCAGCTGTCCGGGGGACACCGGGGAGCTGTTTTTT. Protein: CASCPGDTGELFF.